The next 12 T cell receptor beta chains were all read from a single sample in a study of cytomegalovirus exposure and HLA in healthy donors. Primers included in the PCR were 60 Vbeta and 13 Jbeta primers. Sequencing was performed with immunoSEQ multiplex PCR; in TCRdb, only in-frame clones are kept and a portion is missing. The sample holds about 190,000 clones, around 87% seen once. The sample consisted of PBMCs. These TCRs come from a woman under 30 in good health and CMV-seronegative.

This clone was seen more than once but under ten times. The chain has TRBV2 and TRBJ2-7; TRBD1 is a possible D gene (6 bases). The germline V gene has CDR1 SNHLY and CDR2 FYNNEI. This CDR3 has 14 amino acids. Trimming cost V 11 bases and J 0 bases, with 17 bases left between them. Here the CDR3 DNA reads TGTGCCTTGGCCCACCAGGGGAGCTCCTACGAGCAGTACTTC. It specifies CALAHQGSSYEQYF. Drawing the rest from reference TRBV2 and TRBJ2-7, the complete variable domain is EPEVTQTPSHQVTQMGQEVILRCVPISNHLYFYWYRQILGQKVEFLVSFYNNEISEKSEIFDDQFSVERPDGSNFTLKIRSTKLEDSAMYFCALAHQGSSYEQYFGPGTRLTVT.

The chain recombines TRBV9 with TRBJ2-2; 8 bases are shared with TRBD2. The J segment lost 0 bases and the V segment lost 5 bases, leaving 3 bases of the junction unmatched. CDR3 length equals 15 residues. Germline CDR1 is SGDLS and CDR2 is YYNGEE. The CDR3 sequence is CASRTSGANTGELFF. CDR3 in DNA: TGTGCCAGCAGAACTAGCGGTGCGAACACCGGGGAGCTGTTTTTT.

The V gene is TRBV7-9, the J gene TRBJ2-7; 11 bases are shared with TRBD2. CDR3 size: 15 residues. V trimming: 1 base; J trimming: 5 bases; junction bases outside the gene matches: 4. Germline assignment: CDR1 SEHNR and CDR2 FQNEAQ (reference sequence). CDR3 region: CASSLVTSGANEQYF. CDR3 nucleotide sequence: TGTGCCAGCAGCTTAGTGACTAGCGGGGCTAACGAGCAGTACTTC.

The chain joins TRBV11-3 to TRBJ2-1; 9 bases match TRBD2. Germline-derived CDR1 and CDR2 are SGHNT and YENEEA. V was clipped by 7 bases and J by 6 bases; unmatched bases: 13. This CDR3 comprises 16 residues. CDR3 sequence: CASTPGLTSGPNEQFF. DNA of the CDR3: TGTGCCAGCACCCCAGGCCTGACTAGCGGACCCAATGAGCAGTTCTTC.

CDR3 DNA: TGCAGCGTTGCAACGACAGGCCATGGCTACACCTTC. This codes for CSVATTGHGYTF. The rearrangement joins TRBV29-1 to TRBJ1-2; TRBD1 might be the D (6 bases). Germline V gene data show CDR1 as SQVTM and CDR2 as ANQGSEA. V gave up 4 bases and J gave up 6 bases, with 12 bases separating them. This CDR3 has 12 amino acids.

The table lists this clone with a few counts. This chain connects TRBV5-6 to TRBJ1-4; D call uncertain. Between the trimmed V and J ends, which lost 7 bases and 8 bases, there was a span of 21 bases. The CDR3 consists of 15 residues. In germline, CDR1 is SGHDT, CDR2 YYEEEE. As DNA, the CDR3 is TGTGCCAGCTCCGGAGCGGCTTTAGCAGAAGAAAAACTGTTTTTT. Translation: CASSGAALAEEKLFF.

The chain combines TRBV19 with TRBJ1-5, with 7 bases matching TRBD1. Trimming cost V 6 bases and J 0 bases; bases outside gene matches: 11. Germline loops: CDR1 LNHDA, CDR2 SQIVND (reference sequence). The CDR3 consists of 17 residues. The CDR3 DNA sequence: TGTGCCAGTAGGCCGACAGGGAAGAGCTATAGCAATCAGCCCCAGCATTTT. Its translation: CASRPTGKSYSNQPQHF.

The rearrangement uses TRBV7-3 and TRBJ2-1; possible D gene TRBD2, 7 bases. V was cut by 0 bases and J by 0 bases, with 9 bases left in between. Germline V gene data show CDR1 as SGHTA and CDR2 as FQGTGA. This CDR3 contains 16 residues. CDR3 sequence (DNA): TGTGCCAGCAGCTTAACAGGGGGGGGCTCCTACAATGAGCAGTTCTTC. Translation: CASSLTGGGSYNEQFF.

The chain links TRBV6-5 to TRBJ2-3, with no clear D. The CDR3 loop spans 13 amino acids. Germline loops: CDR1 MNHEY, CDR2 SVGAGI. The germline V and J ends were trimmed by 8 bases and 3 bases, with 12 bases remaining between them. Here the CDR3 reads CASPSIGTDTQYF. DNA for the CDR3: TGTGCCAGCCCTTCGATCGGTACAGATACGCAGTATTTT.

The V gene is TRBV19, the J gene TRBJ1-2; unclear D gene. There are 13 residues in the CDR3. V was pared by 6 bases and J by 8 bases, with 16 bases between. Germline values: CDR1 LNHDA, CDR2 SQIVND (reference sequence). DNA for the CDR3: TGTGCCAGTAGCCTCGGACTGGCGAGGGGCTACACCTTC. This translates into CASSLGLARGYTF.

CDR3 bases: TGTGCCAGCAGCTTGGGACTAGGTCACGATGAGCAGTTCTTC. Its translation is CASSLGLGHDEQFF. The genes are TRBV7-3 and TRBJ2-1, with 8 nucleotides matching TRBD2. CDR1 is SGHTA, CDR2 FQGTGA, per germline. This CDR3 is 14 amino acids long. V lost 3 bases and J lost 8; bases outside the gene matches: 6. Full variable domain (remainder filled in from reference TRBV7-3 and TRBJ2-1): GAGVSQTPSNKVTEKGKYVELRCDPISGHTALYWYRQSLGQGPEFLIYFQGTGAADDSGLPNDRFFAVRPEGSVSTLKIQRTERGDSAVYLCASSLGLGHDEQFFGPGTRLTVL.

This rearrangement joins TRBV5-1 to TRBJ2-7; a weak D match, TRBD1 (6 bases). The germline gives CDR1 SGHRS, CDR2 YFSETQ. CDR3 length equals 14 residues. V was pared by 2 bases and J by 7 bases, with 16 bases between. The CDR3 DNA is TGCGCCAGCAGCTTTTATCAGGGGCCGAGGGAGCAGTACTTC. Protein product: CASSFYQGPREQYF.